The next 26 T cell receptor beta chains were all read from a single sample in a study of cytomegalovirus exposure and HLA in healthy donors. Primers included in the PCR were 60 Vbeta and 13 Jbeta primers. The table came from immunoSEQ multiplex PCR; TCRdb's copy has only in-frame clones and leaves some out. The sample lists about 150,000 clones, approximately 81% occurring once. Material: PBMCs. The receptors shown here come from a man aged 18 to 29 in good health and CMV-seronegative.

V usage is TRBV7-2 and J usage is TRBJ1-1; possibly TRBD1 for D (5 bases). The CDR3 contains 15 residues. V was trimmed by 1 base and J by 7 bases, leaving 16 bases between them. CDR1 is SGHTA and CDR2 is FQGNSA in the germline V gene. The CDR3 DNA reads as TGTGCCAGCAGCTTAGATCCCCAGGGAAGGATTGAAGCTTTCTTT. It translates to CASSLDPQGRIEAFF.

CDR3 sequence: CASREGAYSGYTF. The CDR3 nucleotides are TGTGCCAGTAGAGAAGGAGCTTACTCTGGCTACACCTTC. The rearrangement uses TRBV19 and TRBJ1-2; no firm D call. The CDR3 consists of 13 residues. Deletions cut 6 bases from V and 7 bases from J, with 15 bases between. Per germline, CDR1 LNHDA and CDR2 SQIVND (reference sequence).

CDR3 amino acids: CASSLGTELGKNIQYF. The DNA of the CDR3 is TGTGCCAGCAGCTTAGGGACGGAGTTGGGCAAAAACATTCAGTACTTC. The rearrangement joins TRBV13 to TRBJ2-4; the D is unclear. Germline V CDR1 and CDR2: PRHDT, FYEKMQ (reference sequence). V was clipped by 0 bases and J by 3 bases, with 12 bases between them. The CDR3 has 16 amino acids.

The V and J genes are TRBV7-9 and TRBJ1-2; 9 positions match TRBD1. V was clipped by 2 bases and J by 6 bases; unmatched bases: 1. This CDR3 spans 13 amino acids. Per germline, CDR1 SEHNR and CDR2 FQNEAQ (reference sequence). The CDR3 here is CASSLTGGDGYTF. The CDR3 DNA reads as TGTGCCAGCAGCTTAACAGGGGGCGATGGCTACACCTTC.

The chain employs TRBV15 and TRBJ1-2, with 7 bases fitting TRBD1. The CDR3 has 14 amino acids. Germline loops: CDR1 LNHNV, CDR2 YYDKDF (reference sequence). The trim removed 5 bases at V and 5 bases at J, leaving 8 bases unmatched. This CDR3 is CATSPTGRRYGYTF. The CDR3 DNA is TGTGCCACCAGCCCGACAGGGAGAAGGTATGGCTACACCTTC.

The V and J genes are TRBV19 and TRBJ2-3, with 10 bases lining up with TRBD1. The junction had 5 bases not matched to a gene; V was cut back by 9 bases and J by 2 bases. From germline, CDR1 is LNHDA and CDR2 SQIVND (reference sequence). The CDR3 loop spans 14 amino acids. CDR3: CASWTGGNTDTQYF. Here the CDR3 DNA reads TGTGCCAGCTGGACAGGGGGGAACACAGATACGCAGTATTTT.

This chain joins TRBV11-3 and TRBJ1-4; D is ambiguous. The CDR3 loop spans 11 amino acids. The germline V and J ends were trimmed by 8 bases and 8 bases, with 9 bases remaining between them. The germline V gene encodes CDR1 SGHNT and CDR2 YENEEA. CDR3 nucleotide sequence: TGTGCCAGCCCCTTGGGCGAAAAACTGTTTTTT. It is translated as CASPLGEKLFF.

The chain couples TRBV7-2 to TRBJ2-2; tentatively, D is TRBD2 (6 bases). Trimming stripped 5 bases from V and 6 bases from J, with 19 bases between. CDR3 length: 16 residues. Germline V gene sequence: CDR1 SGHTA, CDR2 FQGNSA. DNA for the CDR3: TGTGCCAGCAGCCAACCGGGACTTTATATGCCCGGGGAGCTGTTTTTT. This sequence encodes CASSQPGLYMPGELFF.

This sequence joins TRBV7-2 and TRBJ2-7, with D possibly TRBD1 on 6 matching bases. Germline lookup yields CDR1 SGHTA and CDR2 FQGNSA. V lost 5 bases, J lost 4 bases, and 15 bases lay in between. This CDR3 contains 14 residues. The CDR3, as DNA: TGTGCCAGCAGCCACGGACAGCAAGCATACGAGCAGTACTTC. It specifies CASSHGQQAYEQYF.

The chain uses TRBV7-9 and TRBJ2-2; the match to TRBD2 covers 13 bases. V lost 5 bases, J lost 5 bases, and 2 bases stayed unmatched. Looked up from germline, CDR1 is SEHNR and CDR2 is FQNEAQ (reference sequence). This CDR3 has 15 amino acids. The CDR3, as DNA: TGTGCCAGCAGCCCGGGACTAGCGGGGACCGGGGAGCTGTTTTTT. Translation gives CASSPGLAGTGELFF.

The gene calls are TRBV21-1 and TRBJ2-7; no DNA check was done on the table's D call, TRBD2. TRBV21-1 is assigned pseudogene status. The CDR3 has 19 residues. CDR3 sequence reads: CASTTSIPSMSGPSYEQYF. The CDR3 coding sequence is TGTGCCAGCACAACGTCAATTCCCTCAATGAGCGGGCCGTCCTACGAGCAGTACTTC.

The CDR3 DNA reads TGTGCCAGCAGCTGGGACACCTCCTACGAGCAGTACTTC. Translation gives CASSWDTSYEQYF. The V and J genes are TRBV5-6 and TRBJ2-7; possible D gene TRBD1, 6 bases. The CDR3 sequence is 13 residues long. The V end was cut by 3 bases, the J end by 0 bases, with 7 bases between. CDR1 SGHDT and CDR2 YYEEEE come from the germline V gene. Complete variable domain (other parts from reference TRBV5-6 and TRBJ2-7): DAGVTQSPTHLIKTRGQQVTLRCSPKSGHDTVSWYQQALGQGPQFIFQYYEEEERQRGNFPDRFSGHQFPNYSSELNVNALLLGDSALYLCASSWDTSYEQYFGPGTRLTVT.

The V and J genes are TRBV18 and TRBJ1-2, with 7 bases fitting TRBD1. The CDR3 is 16 residues long. The V and J ends lost 3 bases and 3 bases, in that order; junction bases with no gene match: 10. CDR1 KGHSH and CDR2 LQKENI come from the germline V gene. For the CDR3, the DNA is TGTGCCAGCTCACCTAACCTTGGGACAGACCACTATGGCTACACCTTC. Translated, it gives CASSPNLGTDHYGYTF.

Concerning this clone itself: The junction departs from the called germline gene at one end, perhaps through a read error. The V and J genes are TRBV7-9 and TRBJ1-2; D is uncertain. CDR1 and CDR2 from the germline V gene are SEHNR and FQNEAQ (reference sequence). There are 14 residues in the CDR3. The CDR3 sequence: CSSSLLVVNYGYTF. The DNA for the CDR3 is TGTTCCAGCAGCTTATTGGTAGTAAACTATGGCTACACCTTC. Full variable domain (remainder filled in from reference TRBV7-9 and TRBJ1-2): DTGVSQNPRHKITKRGQNVTFRCDPISEHNRLYWYRQTLGQGPEFLTYFQNEAQLEKSRLLSDRFSAERPKGSFSTLEIQRTEQGDSAMYLCSSSLLVVNYGYTFGSGTRLTVV.

V usage is TRBV7-6 and J usage is TRBJ2-1, with TRBD2 as a possible D gene (6 bases). V was pared by 1 base and J by 0 bases, with 13 bases between. CDR1 is SGHVS, CDR2 FNYEAQ, per germline. CDR3 length equals 17 residues. CDR3 residues: CASSLVESGSSYNEQFF. The CDR3, as DNA: TGTGCCAGCAGCTTAGTCGAGTCCGGGAGCTCCTACAATGAGCAGTTCTTC. The entire variable domain, with the rest obtained from reference TRBV7-6 and TRBJ2-1, is as follows: GAGVSQSPRYKVTKRGQDVALRCDPISGHVSLYWYRQALGQGPEFLTYFNYEAQQDKSGLPNDRFSAERPEGSISTLTIQRTEQRDSAMYRCASSLVESGSSYNEQFFGPGTRLTVL.

This chain uses TRBV27 with TRBJ1-5, with a tentative D call TRBD1 (6 bases). V was pared by 7 bases and J by 3 bases, with 13 bases between. Germline V gene sequence: CDR1 MNHEY, CDR2 SMNVEV (reference sequence). CDR3 length equals 14 residues. CDR3 sequence: CASTGGGPNQPQHF. CDR3 nucleotide sequence: TGTGCCAGCACCGGGGGGGGGCCCAATCAGCCCCAGCATTTT.

The chain uses TRBV6-1 and TRBJ2-5; 10 nucleotides line up with TRBD2. The V segment lost 4 bases and the J segment 1 base; nucleotides outside the gene matches: 9. Germline loops: CDR1 MNHNS, CDR2 SASEGT. The CDR3 sequence is 17 residues long. CDR3 DNA sequence: TGTGCCAGCAGTGCTCCGGGACTAGCGCCATTCCAAGAGACCCAGTACTTC. Its protein is CASSAPGLAPFQETQYF.

The genes are TRBV15 and TRBJ2-1; possible D gene TRBD1, 6 bases. Germline values: CDR1 LNHNV, CDR2 YYDKDF (reference sequence). The CDR3 totals 12 residues. Trimming stripped 5 bases from V and 11 bases from J, with 13 bases between. The CDR3 DNA sequence: TGTGCCACCAGCGCAGGGGAAGGCAAGCAGTTCTTC. Amino acids: CATSAGEGKQFF.

The chain links TRBV28 to TRBJ1-2; no clear D. The V end lost 6 bases, the J end lost 4 bases, and 6 bases lay between the germline ends. The CDR3 consists of 11 residues. CDR1 and CDR2 (germline): MDHEN, SYDVKM. DNA for the CDR3: TGTGCCAGCAGGGAGACCTATGGCTACACCTTC. Amino acids: CASRETYGYTF.

Regarding this clone: This sample includes further DNA sequences coding for the same CDR3. This chain uses TRBV7-8 with TRBJ2-7, with D maybe TRBD1 (6 bases). The germline V and J ends were trimmed by 6 bases and 4 bases, with 13 bases remaining between them. Germline CDR1 reads SGHVS; CDR2 reads FQNEAQ. This CDR3 is built from 13 residues. The CDR3 DNA reads TGTGCCAGCAGGCAGGGGCCGGCATACGAGCAGTACTTC. Translation gives CASRQGPAYEQYF.

The chain is built from TRBV5-1 and TRBJ2-7; 10 bases are shared with TRBD1. CDR1 and CDR2 (germline): SGHRS, YFSETQ. The CDR3 spans 15 residues. J was trimmed by 3 bases and V by 4 bases; bases with no gene match: 7. The CDR3 DNA sequence: TGCGCCAGCAGCACCTGGGGGACAGGGGTCTACGAGCAGTACTTC. Translating gives CASSTWGTGVYEQYF.

The V gene is TRBV9, the J gene TRBJ2-1; 10 positions match TRBD2. Trimming at V came to 2 bases and at J to 8 bases, leaving 10 bases not matched to a gene. The CDR3 is 16 residues long. Germline V CDR1 and CDR2: SGDLS, YYNGEE. The CDR3 region is CASSVGLAGVWDEQFF. The DNA of the CDR3 is TGTGCCAGCAGCGTGGGGCTAGCGGGAGTCTGGGATGAGCAGTTCTTC. Complete variable domain (other parts from reference TRBV9 and TRBJ2-1): DSGVTQTPKHLITATGQRVTLRCSPRSGDLSVYWYQQSLDQGLQFLIQYYNGEERAKGNILERFSAQQFPDLHSELNLSSLELGDSALYFCASSVGLAGVWDEQFFGPGTRLTVL.

This sequence joins TRBV4-1 and TRBJ2-7; weak D call: TRBD1 (6 bases). CDR3 length equals 16 residues. Germline loops: CDR1 MGHRA, CDR2 YSYEKL. Trimming took 1 base from V and 2 from J, leaving 15 bases between them. The DNA for the CDR3 is TGCGCCAGCAGCCAAGCCGGACAGCAGGCTGCCTACGAGCAGTACTTC. This translates into CASSQAGQQAAYEQYF.

The gene calls are TRBV18 and TRBJ2-5; perhaps TRBD2 as D (5 bases). Per the germline V gene, CDR1 is KGHSH and CDR2 is LQKENI. V dropped 2 bases and J dropped 1 base, with 5 bases sitting between them. The CDR3 consists of 13 residues. CDR3 region: CASSPAGQETQYF. The DNA of the CDR3 is TGTGCCAGCTCACCAGCGGGCCAAGAGACCCAGTACTTC.

Only a few counts were recorded for this clone. This chain joins TRBV7-9 and TRBJ2-5; the D gene is possibly TRBD2 (5 bases). Germline CDR1 SEHNR, CDR2 FQNEAQ (reference sequence). V dropped 5 bases and J dropped 11 bases, with 18 bases sitting between them. The CDR3 extends over 13 amino acids. The CDR3 nucleotides read TGTGCCAGCAGCCAAGGCTCCCGTGAGCGGCAGTACTTC. Translating it yields CASSQGSRERQYF.

This sequence joins TRBV19 and TRBJ2-2, with 11 bases identical to TRBD2. Per the germline V gene, CDR1 is LNHDA and CDR2 is SQIVND (reference sequence). CDR3 length: 15 residues. V was clipped by 2 bases and J by 10 bases; unmatched bases: 6. CDR3 nucleotides: TGTGCCAGTAGTATATTAGCGGGAGGGCCGATGGAGCTGTTTTTT. It yields the protein CASSILAGGPMELFF.